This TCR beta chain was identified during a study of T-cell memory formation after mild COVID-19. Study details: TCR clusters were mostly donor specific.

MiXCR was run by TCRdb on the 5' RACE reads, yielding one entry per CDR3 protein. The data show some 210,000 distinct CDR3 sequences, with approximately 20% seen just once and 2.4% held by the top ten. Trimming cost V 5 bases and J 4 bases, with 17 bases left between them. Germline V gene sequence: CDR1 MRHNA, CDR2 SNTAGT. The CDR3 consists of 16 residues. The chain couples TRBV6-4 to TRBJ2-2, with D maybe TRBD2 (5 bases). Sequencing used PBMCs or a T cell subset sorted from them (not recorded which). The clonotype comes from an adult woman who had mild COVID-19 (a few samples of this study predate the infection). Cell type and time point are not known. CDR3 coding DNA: TGTGCCAGCAGTCTAGGAGGTCAAGGCCTCACCGGGGAGCTGTTTTTT. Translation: CASSLGGQGLTGELFF.